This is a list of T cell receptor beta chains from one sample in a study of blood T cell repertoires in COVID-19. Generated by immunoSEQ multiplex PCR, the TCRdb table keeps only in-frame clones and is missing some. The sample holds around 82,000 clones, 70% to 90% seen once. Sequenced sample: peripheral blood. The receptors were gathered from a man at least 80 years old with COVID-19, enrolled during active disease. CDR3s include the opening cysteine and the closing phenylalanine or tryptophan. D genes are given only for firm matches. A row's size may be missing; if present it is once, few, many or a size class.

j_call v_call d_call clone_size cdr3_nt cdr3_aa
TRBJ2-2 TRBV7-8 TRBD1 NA TGTGCCAGCAGCCCTACAGGGGCGAACACCGGGGAGCTGTTTTTT CASSPTGANTGELFF
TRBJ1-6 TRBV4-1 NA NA TGCGCCAGCAGCCAAGAAGAGCCTTCACCCCTCCACTTT CASSQEEPSPLHF
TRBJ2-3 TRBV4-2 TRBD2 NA TGTGCCAGCAGTTGGACCGGGACTACTACCGGAGATAGCACAGATACGCAGTATTTT CASSWTGTTTGDSTDTQYF
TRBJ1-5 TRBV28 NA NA TGTGCCAGCAGTTCGAGAGGACAGCCCCAGCATTTT CASSSRGQPQHF
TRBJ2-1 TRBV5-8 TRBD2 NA TGTGCCAGCAGCTTGGATTCAGCGGGGGGAATGTACAATGAGCAGTTCTTC CASSLDSAGGMYNEQFF
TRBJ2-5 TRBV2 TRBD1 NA TGTGCCAGCAGTGATTGGACAGGGGGTCAGGAGACCCAGTACTTC CASSDWTGGQETQYF
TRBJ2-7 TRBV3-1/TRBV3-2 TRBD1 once TGTGCCAGCAGCCAAGAGGGACAGGGGGCGGTACAGTACTTC CASSQEGQGAVQYF
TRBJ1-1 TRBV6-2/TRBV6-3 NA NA TGTGCCAGCAGTTACGTGGCGGACACTGAAGCTTTCTTT CASSYVADTEAFF
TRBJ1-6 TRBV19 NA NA TGTGCCAGTAGTATAACTGAATCCAACCCACCCCTCCACTTT CASSITESNPPLHF
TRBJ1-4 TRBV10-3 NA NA TGTGCCATCAGTGAGTCGGACACCGAGGCGGAAAAACTGTTTTTT CAISESDTEAEKLFF
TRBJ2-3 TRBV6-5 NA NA TGTGCCAGCAGTCCCGGGACATCAGATACGCAGTATTTT CASSPGTSDTQYF
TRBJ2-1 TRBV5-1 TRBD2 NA TGCGCCAGCAGCTCGAGACGGGGGGGCGTGAATGAGCAGTTCTTC CASSSRRGGVNEQFF
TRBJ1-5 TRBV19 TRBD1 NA TGTGCCAGTAGTAGCCCCAACAGGGGACAGCCCCAGCATTTT CASSSPNRGQPQHF
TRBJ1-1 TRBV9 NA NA TGTGCCAGCAGCGTAGGGAGACAGGTTAACACTGAAGCTTTCTTT CASSVGRQVNTEAFF
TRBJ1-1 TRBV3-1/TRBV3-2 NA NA TGTGCCAGCAGTTTTACAGGGTCCGAAGCTTTCTTT CASSFTGSEAFF
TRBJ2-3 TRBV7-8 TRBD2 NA TGTGCCAGCAGCTTGAGCGGGGGCCCAGATACGCAGTATTTT CASSLSGGPDTQYF
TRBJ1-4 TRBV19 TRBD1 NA TGTGCCAGTAGTTCCTCCGGGACAGGGGATGAAAAACTGTTTTTT CASSSSGTGDEKLFF
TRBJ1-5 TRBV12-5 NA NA TGTGCTAGTGGTCCACAGGGTGTGAGCAATCAGCCCCAGCATTTT CASGPQGVSNQPQHF
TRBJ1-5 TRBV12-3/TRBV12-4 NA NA TGTGCCACCTCAGCGGAGATGGGTCAGCCCCAGCATTTT CATSAEMGQPQHF
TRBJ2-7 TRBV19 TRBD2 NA TGTGCCAGTAGTGCGACTAGCGCCCGGCGCGAGCAGTACTTC CASSATSARREQYF
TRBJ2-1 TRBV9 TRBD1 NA TGTGCCAGCAGCGTAGGACAGGGGCCCGCTAATGAGCAGTTCTTC CASSVGQGPANEQFF
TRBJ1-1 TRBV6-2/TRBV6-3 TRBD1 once TGTGCCAGCAGTTGGCTGCCGGGACAGGGAGGCAACACTGAAGCTTTCTTT CASSWLPGQGGNTEAFF
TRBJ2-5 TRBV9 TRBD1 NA TGTGCCAGCAGCCCGAGGGGACAGCAAGAGACCCAGTACTTC CASSPRGQQETQYF
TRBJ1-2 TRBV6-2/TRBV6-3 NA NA TGTGCCAGCAGTTACGTCAGGTTCTATGGCTACACCTTC CASSYVRFYGYTF
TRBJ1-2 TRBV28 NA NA TGTGCCAGCAGGCCCCGGGACTATGGCTACACCTTC CASRPRDYGYTF
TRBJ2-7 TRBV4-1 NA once TGCGCCAGCAGCCAATATGTCATCCAGGGATACCCCACCTACGAGCAGTACTTC CASSQYVIQGYPTYEQYF
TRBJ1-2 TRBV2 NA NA TGTGCCAGCAGTGGGGCAGGGCTGAATGGCTACACCTTC CASSGAGLNGYTF
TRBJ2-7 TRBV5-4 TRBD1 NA TGTGCCAGCGGCGCGACAGGGGGCTCCTACGAGCAGTACTTC CASGATGGSYEQYF
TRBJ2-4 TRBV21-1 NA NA TGTGCCAGCAGCAATCCTCCCTCCAACATTCAGTACTTC CASSNPPSNIQYF
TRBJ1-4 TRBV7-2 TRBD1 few TGTGCCAGCAGCGGTAGGGGGCGGTCCGAAAAACTGTTTTTT CASSGRGRSEKLFF
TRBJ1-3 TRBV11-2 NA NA TGTGCCAGCAGCCGCCAGGAGACTACTGGAAACACCATATATTTT CASSRQETTGNTIYF
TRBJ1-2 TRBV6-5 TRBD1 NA TGTGCCAGCAGTTTCCGGGACAGCTATGGCTACACCTTC CASSFRDSYGYTF
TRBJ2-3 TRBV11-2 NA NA TGTGCCAGCAGCTCACTCGGCGGAAGGGGGACCGATACGCAGTATTTT CASSSLGGRGTDTQYF
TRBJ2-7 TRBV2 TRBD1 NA TGTGCCAGCAGTGACCGGACAGGGAGGTACGAGCAGTACTTC CASSDRTGRYEQYF
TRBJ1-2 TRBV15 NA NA TGTGCCACCAGCAACCCCGCCAGGGCATCTGGCTACACCTTC CATSNPARASGYTF
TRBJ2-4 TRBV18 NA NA TGTGCCAGCTCACCAACGGGTAGCAAAAACATTCAGTACTTC CASSPTGSKNIQYF
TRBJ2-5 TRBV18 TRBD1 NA TGTGCCAGCTCACCAAGGGGGCTCGAGACCCAGTACTTC CASSPRGLETQYF
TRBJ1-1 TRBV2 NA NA TGTGCCAGCAGTGAAACGGCTTCGGGAGCTTTCTTT CASSETASGAFF
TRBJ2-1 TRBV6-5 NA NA TGTGCCAGCAGACCTCTCTCGTCGACTTACAATGAGCAGTTCTTC CASRPLSSTYNEQFF
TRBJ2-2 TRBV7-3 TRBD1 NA TGTGCCAGCAGCCCATGGGGACAGTCGAACACCGGGGAGCTGTTTTTT CASSPWGQSNTGELFF
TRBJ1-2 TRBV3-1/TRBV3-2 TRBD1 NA TGTGCCAGCAGCCAGCAGGGACAGGTCTATGGCTACACCTTC CASSQQGQVYGYTF
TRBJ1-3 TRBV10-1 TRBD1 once TGCGCCAGCAGCGCCGGGACAGCTGGAAACACCATATATTTT CASSAGTAGNTIYF
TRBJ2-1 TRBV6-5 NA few TGTGCCAGCTCTCCTTACAATGAGCAGTTCTTC CASSPYNEQFF
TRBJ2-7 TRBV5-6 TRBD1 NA TGTGCCAGCAGCTTGAGGGGACAGCCCTCCTACGAGCAGTACTTC CASSLRGQPSYEQYF
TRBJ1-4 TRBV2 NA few TGTGCCAGCACCCGGGGGTGGGGGGGTGAAAAACTGTTTTTT CASTRGWGGEKLFF
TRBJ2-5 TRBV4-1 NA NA TGCGCCAGCAGCCAAGGGACAGTAAATCCAGGGGAGACCCAGTACTTC CASSQGTVNPGETQYF
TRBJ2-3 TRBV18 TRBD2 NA TGTGCCAGCTCACCACGCACTAGCGGGACTAGCACAGATACGCAGTATTTT CASSPRTSGTSTDTQYF
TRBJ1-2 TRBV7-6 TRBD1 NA TGTGCCAGCAGCCCAAGCCCGGGACAGGGTGGCGGCTACACCTTC CASSPSPGQGGGYTF
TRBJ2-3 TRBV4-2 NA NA TGTGCCAGCAGCCAAGTCGGTTCACTAGCTTCGCAGTATTTT CASSQVGSLASQYF
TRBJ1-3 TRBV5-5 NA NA TGTGCCAGCAGCTTGGGTCTAGGACAGAACTCTGGAAACACCATATATTTT CASSLGLGQNSGNTIYF
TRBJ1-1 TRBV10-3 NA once TGTGCCATCTGCGACAACCTGAACACTGAAGCTTTCTTT CAICDNLNTEAFF
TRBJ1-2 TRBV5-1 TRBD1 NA TGCGCCAGCAGCCCGGGTCCGGCCGGGACAGGGGATGGCTACACCTTC CASSPGPAGTGDGYTF
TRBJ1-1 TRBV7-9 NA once TGTGCCACCCACAGTCATCCGAACACTGAAGCTTTCTTT CATHSHPNTEAFF
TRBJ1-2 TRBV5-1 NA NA TGCGCCAGCAGCTTGGGGCAGAGGGGCTACACCTTC CASSLGQRGYTF
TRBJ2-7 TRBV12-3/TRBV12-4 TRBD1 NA TGTGCCAGCAGATGGACAGGGGGAGAGCAGTACTTC CASRWTGGEQYF
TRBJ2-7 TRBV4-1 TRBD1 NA TGCGCCAGCAGCCCATCCGGGACAGGGGGCAGGATGAGGGACTTC CASSPSGTGGRMRDF
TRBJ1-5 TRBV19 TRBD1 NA TGTGCCAGTAGTATCAGTCAGGGGGTCCGCAATCAGCCCCAGCATTTT CASSISQGVRNQPQHF
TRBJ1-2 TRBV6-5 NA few TGTGCCAGCAGTTACGGAGACAGAGCCATCTATGGCTACACCTTC CASSYGDRAIYGYTF